Presented here are 2 T cell receptor beta chains from one specimen sequenced in a study of cytomegalovirus exposure and HLA in healthy donors. PCR primers comprised 60 Vbeta and 13 Jbeta primers. Clones were read by immunoSEQ multiplex PCR, and TCRdb kept only the in-frame ones, dropping some. The sample is made up of approximately 110,000 clones, and the top ten hold about 2.7% of it. Sequencing input: PBMCs. These receptors were taken from a man younger than 40 in good health and CMV-seronegative.

V gene TRBV28 combines with J gene TRBJ2-1, with 7 bases that match TRBD1. With 5 bases clipped from V and 6 bases from J, the junction kept 13 bases outside the gene matches. Germline CDR1 is MDHEN and CDR2 is SYDVKM. CDR3 length: 16 amino acids. In DNA form, the CDR3 reads TGTGCCAGCAGTCTAACACAGGGGAGTCGTCTCAATGAGCAGTTCTTC. The encoded protein is CASSLTQGSRLNEQFF.

This chain links TRBV29-1 with TRBJ2-7, with TRBD2 as a possible D gene (6 bases). CDR3 length: 13 residues. Deletions cut 4 bases from V and 10 bases from J, with 20 bases between. Germline V gene lookup returns CDR1 SQVTM and CDR2 ANQGSEA. CDR3 DNA sequence: TGCAGCGTTGTCCTCCAACCGGGACTTCATCAGTACTTC. Translating it yields CSVVLQPGLHQYF.